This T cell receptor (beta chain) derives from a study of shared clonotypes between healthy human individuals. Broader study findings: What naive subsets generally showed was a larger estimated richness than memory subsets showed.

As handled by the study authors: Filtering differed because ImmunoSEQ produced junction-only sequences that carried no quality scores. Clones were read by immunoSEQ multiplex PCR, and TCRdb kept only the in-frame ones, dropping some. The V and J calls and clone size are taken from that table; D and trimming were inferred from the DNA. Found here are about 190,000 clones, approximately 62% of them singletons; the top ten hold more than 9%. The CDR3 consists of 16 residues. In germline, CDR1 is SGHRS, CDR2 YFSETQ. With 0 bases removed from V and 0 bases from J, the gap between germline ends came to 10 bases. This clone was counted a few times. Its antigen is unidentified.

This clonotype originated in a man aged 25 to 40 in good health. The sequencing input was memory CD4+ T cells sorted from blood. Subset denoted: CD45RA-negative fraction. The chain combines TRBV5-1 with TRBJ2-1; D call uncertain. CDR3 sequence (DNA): TGCGCCAGCAGCTTGGGTCAGCGCTCCTCCTACAATGAGCAGTTCTTC. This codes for CASSLGQRSSYNEQFF.